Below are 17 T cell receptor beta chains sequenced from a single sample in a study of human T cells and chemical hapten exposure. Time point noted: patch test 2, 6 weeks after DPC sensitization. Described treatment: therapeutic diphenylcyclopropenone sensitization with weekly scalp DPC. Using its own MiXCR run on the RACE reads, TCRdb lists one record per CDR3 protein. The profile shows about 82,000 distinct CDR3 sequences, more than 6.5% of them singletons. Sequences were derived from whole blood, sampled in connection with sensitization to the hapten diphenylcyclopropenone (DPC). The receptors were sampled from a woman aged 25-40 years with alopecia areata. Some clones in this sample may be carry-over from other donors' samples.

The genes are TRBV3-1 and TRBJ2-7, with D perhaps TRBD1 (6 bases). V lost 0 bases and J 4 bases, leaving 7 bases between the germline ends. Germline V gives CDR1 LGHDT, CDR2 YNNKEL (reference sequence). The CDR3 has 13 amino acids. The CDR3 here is CASSQDRGYEQYF. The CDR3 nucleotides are TGTGCCAGCAGCCAAGACAGGGGATACGAGCAGTACTTC.

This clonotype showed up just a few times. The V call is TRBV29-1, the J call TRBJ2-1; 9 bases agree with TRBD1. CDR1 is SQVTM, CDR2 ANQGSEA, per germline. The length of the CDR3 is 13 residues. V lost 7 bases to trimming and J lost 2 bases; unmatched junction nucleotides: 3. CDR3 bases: TGCAGCGGTAGACAGGGGGCCTACAATGAGCAGTTCTTC. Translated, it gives CSGRQGAYNEQFF.

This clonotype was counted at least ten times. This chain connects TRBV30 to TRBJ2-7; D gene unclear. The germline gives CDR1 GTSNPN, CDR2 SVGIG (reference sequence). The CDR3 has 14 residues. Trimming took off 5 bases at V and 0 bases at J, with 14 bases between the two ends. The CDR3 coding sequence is TGTGCCTGGTCACCGGGTCCTGTCTCCTACGAGCAGTACTTC. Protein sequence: CAWSPGPVSYEQYF.

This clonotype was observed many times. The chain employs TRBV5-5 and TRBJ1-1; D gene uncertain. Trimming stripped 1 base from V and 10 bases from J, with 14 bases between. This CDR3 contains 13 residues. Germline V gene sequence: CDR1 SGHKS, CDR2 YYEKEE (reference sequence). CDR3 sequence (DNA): TGTGCCAGCAGCTTGATAACAGAATTGTCAGCTTTCTTT. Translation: CASSLITELSAFF.

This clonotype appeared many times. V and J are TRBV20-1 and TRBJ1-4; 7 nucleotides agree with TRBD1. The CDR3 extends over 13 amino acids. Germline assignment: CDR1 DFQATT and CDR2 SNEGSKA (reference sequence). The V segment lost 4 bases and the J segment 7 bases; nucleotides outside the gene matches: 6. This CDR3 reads CSAKQGWGEKLFF. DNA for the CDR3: TGCAGTGCTAAACAGGGGTGGGGTGAAAAACTGTTTTTT.

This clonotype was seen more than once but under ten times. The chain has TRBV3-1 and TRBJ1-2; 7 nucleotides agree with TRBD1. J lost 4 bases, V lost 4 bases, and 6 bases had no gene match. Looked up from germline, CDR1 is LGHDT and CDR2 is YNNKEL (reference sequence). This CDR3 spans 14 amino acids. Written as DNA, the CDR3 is TGTGCCAGCAGCCCAGGGACAGCGGTCTATGGCTACACCTTC. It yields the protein CASSPGTAVYGYTF.

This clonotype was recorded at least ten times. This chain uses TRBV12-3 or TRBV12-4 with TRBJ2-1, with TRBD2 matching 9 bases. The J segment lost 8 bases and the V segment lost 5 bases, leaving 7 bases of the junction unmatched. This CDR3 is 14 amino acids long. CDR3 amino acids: CASSPGLAIHEQFF. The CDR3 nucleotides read TGTGCCAGCAGTCCGGGACTAGCAATCCATGAGCAGTTCTTC.

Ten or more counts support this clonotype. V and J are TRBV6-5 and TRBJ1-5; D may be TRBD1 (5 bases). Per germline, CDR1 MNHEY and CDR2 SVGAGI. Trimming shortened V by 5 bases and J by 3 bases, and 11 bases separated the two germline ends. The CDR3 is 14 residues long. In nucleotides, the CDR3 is TGTGCCAGCAGTAAGGGACCCCACAATCAGCCCCAGCATTTT. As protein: CASSKGPHNQPQHF.

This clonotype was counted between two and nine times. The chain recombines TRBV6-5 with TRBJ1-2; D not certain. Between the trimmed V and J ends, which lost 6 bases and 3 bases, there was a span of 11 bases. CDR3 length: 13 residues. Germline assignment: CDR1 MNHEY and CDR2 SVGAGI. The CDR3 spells CASRKDGYYGYTF. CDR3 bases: TGTGCCAGCAGGAAGGACGGCTACTATGGCTACACCTTC.

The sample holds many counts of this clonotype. This CDR3 reads CASSARGRPGTQYF. CDR3 sequence (DNA): TGCGCCAGCAGTGCCAGGGGCCGCCCAGGTACGCAGTATTTT. The V call is TRBV10-1, the J call TRBJ2-3; maybe TRBD1 (6 bases). This CDR3 is built from 14 residues. With 4 bases removed from V and 8 bases from J, the gap between germline ends came to 16 bases. Germline V gene data show CDR1 as WNHNN and CDR2 as SYGVQD (reference sequence).

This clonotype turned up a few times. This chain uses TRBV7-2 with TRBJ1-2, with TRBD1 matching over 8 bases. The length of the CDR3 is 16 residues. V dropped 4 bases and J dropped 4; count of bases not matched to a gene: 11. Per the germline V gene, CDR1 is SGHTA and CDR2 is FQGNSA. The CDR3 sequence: CASSSAGTGRTYGYTF. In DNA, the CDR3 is TGTGCCAGCAGCTCAGCGGGGACAGGCAGAACCTATGGCTACACCTTC.

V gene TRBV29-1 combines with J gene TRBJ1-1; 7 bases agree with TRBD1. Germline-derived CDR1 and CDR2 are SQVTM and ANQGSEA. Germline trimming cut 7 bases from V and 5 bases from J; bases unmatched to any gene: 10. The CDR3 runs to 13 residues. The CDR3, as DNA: TGCAGCGGCGAACAGGGGCCTGGGACTGAAGCTTTCTTT. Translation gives CSGEQGPGTEAFF.

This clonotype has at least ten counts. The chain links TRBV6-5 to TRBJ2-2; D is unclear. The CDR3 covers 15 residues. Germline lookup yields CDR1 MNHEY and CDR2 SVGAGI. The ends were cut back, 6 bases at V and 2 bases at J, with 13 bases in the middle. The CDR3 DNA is TGTGCCAGCAGCCTAACCGGGTCCAACACCGGGGAGCTGTTTTTT. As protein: CASSLTGSNTGELFF.

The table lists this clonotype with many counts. CDR3 coding DNA: TGTGCCAGCAGTTACTCGAGTTACTCTGGGGCCAACGTCCTGACTTTC. This codes for CASSYSSYSGANVLTF. This rearrangement joins TRBV6-6 to TRBJ2-6; unclear D gene. This CDR3 comprises 16 residues. The V and J ends lost 0 bases and 0 bases respectively, with 6 bases between them. CDR1 and CDR2 from the germline V gene are MNHNY and SVGAGI (reference sequence).

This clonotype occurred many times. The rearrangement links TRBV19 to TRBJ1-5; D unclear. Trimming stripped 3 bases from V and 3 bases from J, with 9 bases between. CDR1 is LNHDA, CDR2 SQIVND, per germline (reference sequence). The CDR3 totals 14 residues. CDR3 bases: TGTGCCAGTAGTATCGCCAGCCTCAATCAGCCCCAGCATTTT. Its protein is CASSIASLNQPQHF.

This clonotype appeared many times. CDR3 sequence reads: CGHTGGVDSPLHF. Written as DNA, the CDR3 is TGCGGACATACAGGGGGCGTCGATTCACCCCTCCACTTT. The chain recombines TRBV29-1 with TRBJ1-6; 9 nucleotides match TRBD1. The V gene's germline CDR1 is SQVTM and CDR2 ANQGSEA. The CDR3 is 13 residues long.

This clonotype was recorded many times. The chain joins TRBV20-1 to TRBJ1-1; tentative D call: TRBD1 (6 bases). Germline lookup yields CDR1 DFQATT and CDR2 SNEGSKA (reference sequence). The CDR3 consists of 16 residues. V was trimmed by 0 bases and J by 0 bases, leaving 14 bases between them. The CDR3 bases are TGCAGTGCTAGAGATCTTGGGACATCCATGAACACTGAAGCTTTCTTT. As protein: CSARDLGTSMNTEAFF.